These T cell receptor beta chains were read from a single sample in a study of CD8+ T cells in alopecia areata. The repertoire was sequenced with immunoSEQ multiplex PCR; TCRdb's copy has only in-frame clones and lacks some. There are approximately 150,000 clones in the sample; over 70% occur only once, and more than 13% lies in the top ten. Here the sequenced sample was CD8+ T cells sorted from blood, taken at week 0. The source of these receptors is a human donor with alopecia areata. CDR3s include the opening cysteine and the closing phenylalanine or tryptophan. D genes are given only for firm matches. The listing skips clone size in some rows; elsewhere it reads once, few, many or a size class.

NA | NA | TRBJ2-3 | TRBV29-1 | CSVDTGSTDTQYF | TGCAGCGTTGACACAGGTAGCACAGATACGCAGTATTTT
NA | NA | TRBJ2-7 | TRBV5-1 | CASSSLGRYYEQYF | TGCGCCAGCAGCTCGCTCGGACGGTACTACGAGCAGTACTTC
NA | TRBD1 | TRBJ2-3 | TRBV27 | CASSLSDRQGFRSNTQYF | TGTGCCAGCAGTTTATCCGACCGACAGGGGTTTCGTTCAAATACGCAGTATTTT
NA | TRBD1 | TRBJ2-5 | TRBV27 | CASSFLGTGALETQYF | TGTGCCAGCAGTTTCCTCGGGACAGGGGCCCTAGAGACCCAGTACTTC
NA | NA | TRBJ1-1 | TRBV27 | CASSLSTAGNTEAFF | TGTGCCAGCAGTTTATCCACAGCTGGGAACACTGAAGCTTTCTTT
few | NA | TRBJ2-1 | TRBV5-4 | CASSDPKGGATGNEQFF | TGTGCCAGCAGCGATCCAAAAGGGGGGGCGACGGGCAATGAGCAGTTCTTC
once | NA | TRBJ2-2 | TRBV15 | CATFIVGSANTGELFF | TGTGCCACTTTTATCGTGGGATCCGCGAACACCGGGGAGCTGTTTTTT
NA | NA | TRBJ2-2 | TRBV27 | CASKILENTGELFF | TGTGCCAGCAAGATCCTGGAGAACACCGGGGAGCTGTTTTTT
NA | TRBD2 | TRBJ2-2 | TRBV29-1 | CSVVSEREAGELFF | TGCAGCGTCGTCTCAGAGCGGGAGGCCGGGGAGCTGTTTTTT
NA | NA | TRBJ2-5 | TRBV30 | CAWSGGKETQYF | TGTGCCTGGAGTGGAGGGAAAGAGACCCAGTACTTC
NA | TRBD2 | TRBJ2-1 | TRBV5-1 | CASSSGTSGYNNEQFF | TGCGCCAGCAGCTCAGGAACTAGCGGCTACAACAATGAGCAGTTCTTC
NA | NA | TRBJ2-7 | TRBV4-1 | CASSQANREIDEQYF | TGCGCCAGCAGCCAAGCAAACAGGGAGATCGACGAGCAGTACTTC
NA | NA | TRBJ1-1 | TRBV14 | CASSQDVSDEAFF | TGTGCCAGCAGCCAAGATGTGTCCGACGAAGCTTTCTTT
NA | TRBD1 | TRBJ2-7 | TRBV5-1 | CASNPGQGAYEQYF | TGCGCCAGCAACCCCGGACAGGGGGCTTACGAGCAGTACTTC
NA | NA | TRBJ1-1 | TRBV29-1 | CSSNLGGNTEAFF | TGCAGCTCGAACTTGGGGGGGAACACTGAAGCTTTCTTT
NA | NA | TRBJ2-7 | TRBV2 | CASSDNEQYF | TGTGCCAGCAGTGACAACGAGCAGTACTTC
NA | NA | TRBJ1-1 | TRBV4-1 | CASSQDHGVLGNTEAFF | TGCGCCAGCAGCCAAGATCACGGGGTTTTGGGAAACACTGAAGCTTTCTTT
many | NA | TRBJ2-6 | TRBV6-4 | CASSEGNGANVLTF | TGTGCCAGCAGTGAAGGGAATGGGGCCAACGTCCTGACTTTC
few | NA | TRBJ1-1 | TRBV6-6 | CASSYAETKENTEAFF | TGTGCCAGCAGTTACGCCGAAACTAAGGAGAACACTGAAGCTTTCTTT
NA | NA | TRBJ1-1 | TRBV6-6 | CASSHRDEAFF | TGTGCCAGCAGTCACAGGGATGAAGCTTTCTTT
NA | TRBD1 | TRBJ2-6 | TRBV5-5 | CASSFRDSGRSGANVLTF | TGTGCCAGCAGCTTCCGGGACAGCGGCCGCTCTGGGGCCAACGTCCTGACTTTC
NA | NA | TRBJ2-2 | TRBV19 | CASSWGSGELFF | TGTGCCAGTAGTTGGGGGTCCGGGGAGCTGTTTTTT
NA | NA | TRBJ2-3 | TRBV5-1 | CASRKDSAGTQYF | TGCGCCAGCAGAAAAGACTCCGCCGGTACGCAGTATTTT
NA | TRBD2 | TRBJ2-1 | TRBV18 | CASSPEYSGGFDEQFF | TGTGCCAGCTCACCCGAATATAGCGGGGGATTTGATGAGCAGTTCTTC
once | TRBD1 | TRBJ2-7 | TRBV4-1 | CASSQRTGPYEQYF | TGCGCCAGCAGCCAACGGACAGGCCCCTACGAGCAGTACTTC
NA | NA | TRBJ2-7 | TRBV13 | CASSLKGEPRDEQYF | TGTGCCAGCAGCTTAAAGGGGGAGCCGAGGGACGAGCAGTACTTC
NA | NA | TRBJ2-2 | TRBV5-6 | CASSPDWVGNTGELFF | TGTGCCAGCAGCCCTGACTGGGTAGGGAACACCGGGGAGCTGTTTTTT
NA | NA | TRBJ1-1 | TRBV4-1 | CASSLDSLQNTEAFF | TGCGCCAGCAGCCTTGACAGCCTCCAGAACACTGAAGCTTTCTTT
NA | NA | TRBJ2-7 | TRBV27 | CASSTSRTGTYEQYF | TGTGCCAGCAGCACTAGCCGGACGGGGACCTACGAGCAGTACTTC
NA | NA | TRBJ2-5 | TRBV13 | CASSLDSEETQYF | TGTGCCAGCAGCTTAGACAGCGAAGAGACCCAGTACTTC
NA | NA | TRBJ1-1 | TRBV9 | CASSSGGGLTEAFF | TGTGCCAGCAGCAGTGGGGGAGGACTCACTGAAGCTTTCTTT
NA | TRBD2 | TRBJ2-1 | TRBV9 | CASSQGTSGVYNEQFF | TGTGCCAGCAGCCAAGGGACTAGCGGGGTCTACAATGAGCAGTTCTTC
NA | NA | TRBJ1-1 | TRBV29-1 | CSVERGNTEAFF | TGCAGCGTTGAGAGGGGGAACACTGAAGCTTTCTTT
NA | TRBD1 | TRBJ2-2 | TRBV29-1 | CSVDRGNTGELVF | TGCAGCGTGGACAGGGGGAACACCGGGGAGCTGGTTTTT
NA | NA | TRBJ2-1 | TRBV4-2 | CASSQGTDLSYNEQFF | TGTGCCAGCAGCCAAGGTACGGACTTGTCCTACAATGAGCAGTTCTTC
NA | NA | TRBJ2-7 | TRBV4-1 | CASSQDGTYEQYF | TGCGCCAGCAGCCAAGATGGAACCTACGAGCAGTACTTC
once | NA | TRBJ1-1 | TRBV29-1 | CSLYTGNGVFF | TGCAGCTTATACACAGGAAATGGAGTTTTCTTT
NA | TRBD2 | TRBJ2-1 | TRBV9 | CASSLQGGGYLDEQFF | TGTGCCAGCAGCCTCCAAGGCGGGGGATATTTGGATGAGCAGTTCTTC
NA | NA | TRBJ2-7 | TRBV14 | CASSHSLNPYEQYF | TGTGCCAGCAGCCATTCACTCAACCCCTACGAGCAGTACTTC
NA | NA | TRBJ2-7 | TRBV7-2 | CASSPGLGYEQYF | TGTGCCAGCAGCCCCGGACTGGGCTACGAGCAGTACTTC
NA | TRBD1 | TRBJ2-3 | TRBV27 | CASGPQGVQGTDTQYF | TGTGCCAGCGGACCACAGGGGGTGCAAGGGACAGATACGCAGTATTTT
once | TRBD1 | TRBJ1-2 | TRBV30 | CAWSTGLVYRGRDGYTF | TGTGCCTGGAGTACCGGGTTGGTCTACAGGGGGCGAGATGGCTACACCTTC
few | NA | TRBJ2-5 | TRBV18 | CASSPPSGGETQYF | TGTGCCAGCTCACCACCGTCTGGAGGGGAGACCCAGTACTTC
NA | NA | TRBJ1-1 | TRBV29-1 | CSVSDWSGIGDEAFF | TGCAGCGTAAGTGACTGGTCGGGAATAGGGGATGAAGCTTTCTTT
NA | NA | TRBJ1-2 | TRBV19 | CASFSVGYTF | TGTGCCAGTTTCTCCGTCGGCTACACCTTC
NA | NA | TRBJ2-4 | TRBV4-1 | CASSQEEVGTAKNIQYF | TGCGCCAGCAGCCAAGAGGAGGTAGGGACAGCCAAAAACATTCAGTACTTC
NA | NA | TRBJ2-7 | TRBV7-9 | CASSSIGPYEQYF | TGTGCCAGCAGCTCCATCGGCCCCTACGAGCAGTACTTC
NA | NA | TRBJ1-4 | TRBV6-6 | CASSPGTLGEKLFF | TGTGCCAGCAGCCCCGGGACCCTAGGAGAAAAACTGTTTTTT
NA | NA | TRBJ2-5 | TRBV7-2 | CASSSEFGETQYF | TGTGCCAGCAGCTCTGAGTTTGGGGAGACCCAGTACTTC
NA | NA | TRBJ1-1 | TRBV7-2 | CASSSYDSYLENTEAFF | TGTGCCAGCAGCTCATATGACAGCTACCTGGAGAACACTGAAGCTTTCTTT
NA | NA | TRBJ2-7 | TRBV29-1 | CSVESGRYEQYF | TGCAGCGTTGAAAGCGGCCGGTACGAGCAGTACTTC
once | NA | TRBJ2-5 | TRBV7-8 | CASSLAGETQYF | TGTGCCAGCAGCTTAGCGGGGGAGACCCAGTACTTC
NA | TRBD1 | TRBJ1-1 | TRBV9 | CASSGTRQGHTEAFF | TGTGCCAGCAGCGGGACCCGACAGGGCCACACTGAAGCTTTCTTT
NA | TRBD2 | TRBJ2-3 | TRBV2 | CASSVKGRLAGWDTQYF | TGTGCCAGCAGTGTCAAAGGAAGACTAGCGGGGTGGGATACGCAGTATTTT
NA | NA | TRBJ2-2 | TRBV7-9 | CASSLVLNTGELFF | TGTGCCAGCAGCTTAGTACTAAACACCGGGGAGCTGTTTTTT
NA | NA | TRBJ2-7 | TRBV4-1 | CASSQEDSPGYEQYF | TGCGCCAGCAGCCAAGAGGACAGTCCGGGCTACGAGCAGTACTTC